The 32 T cell receptor beta chains given below trace back to one sample, sequenced in a study of technical replicates of blood from four donors (dated by TCRdb to 2015 to 2018). Library preparation employed the immunoSEQ multiplex PCR assay. The source is immuneACCESS, and TCRdb retained only in-frame sequences with V and J called. Part of the clones is not carried over; for the studies checked, unresolved V genes explain less than half of this, and the remainder is unexplained. Within this sample are approximately 79,000 clones, with approximately 97% of them counted one time only. The biggest ten clones account for approximately 0.2% of the sample. The sample was T cells isolated from PBMCs. The source is a human donor in good health.

The rearrangement joins TRBV4-2 to TRBJ1-2; D is undetermined. The CDR3 runs 15 residues. The V end was cut by 0 bases, the J end by 3 bases, with 11 bases between. Germline V gene lookup returns CDR1 LGHNA and CDR2 YNFKEQ. The CDR3 sequence is CASSQDLWGDYGYTF. The DNA for the CDR3 is TGTGCCAGCAGCCAAGATCTCTGGGGAGACTATGGCTACACCTTC.

The chain carries TRBV7-9 and TRBJ2-5, with 8 bases matching TRBD1. CDR3 length equals 17 residues. Germline lookup yields CDR1 SEHNR and CDR2 FQNEAQ (reference sequence). Unmatched junction bases numbered 17, after V lost 7 bases and J lost 4 bases. CDR3 in amino acids: CASNELDRVRGSETQYF. The CDR3 DNA is TGTGCCAGCAACGAGCTGGACAGGGTTCGAGGGTCAGAGACCCAGTACTTC.

This clone was found once. The rearrangement uses TRBV5-1 and TRBJ2-1; a possible D gene is TRBD2 (6 bases). V was cut by 0 bases and J by 9 bases, with 19 bases left in between. Germline CDR1 SGHRS, CDR2 YFSETQ. This CDR3 is 16 amino acids long. The CDR3, as DNA: TGCGCCAGCAGCTTGGATAGCGGCTATAGCCCCATTGAGCAGTTCTTC. Translated: CASSLDSGYSPIEQFF. The full variable domain, its missing parts supplied by reference TRBV5-1 and TRBJ2-1, is KAGVTQTPRYLIKTRGQQVTLSCSPISGHRSVSWYQQTPGQGLQFLFEYFSETQRNKGNFPGRFSGRQFSNSRSEMNVSTLELGDSALYLCASSLDSGYSPIEQFFGPGTRLTVL.

This chain connects TRBV2 to TRBJ1-3; no reliable D call. The CDR3 sequence is 15 residues long. The ends were cut back, 7 bases at V and 0 bases at J, with 13 bases in the middle. The germline V gene encodes CDR1 SNHLY and CDR2 FYNNEI. CDR3 bases: TGTGCCAGCAATCCGCACTCGAGCTCTGGAAACACCATATATTTT. This translates into CASNPHSSSGNTIYF.

The CDR3 DNA is TGCGCCAGCAGTGAGGCGGGAATGAACGAGCAGTACTTC. Its protein is CASSEAGMNEQYF. The rearrangement joins TRBV10-1 to TRBJ2-7; D may be TRBD2 (6 bases). V gave up 2 bases and J gave up 5 bases, with 10 bases separating them. The CDR3 has 13 amino acids. From germline, CDR1 is WNHNN and CDR2 SYGVQD (reference sequence).

The chain has TRBV5-6 and TRBJ1-5, with D possibly TRBD1 on 6 matching bases. This CDR3 contains 14 residues. From germline, CDR1 is SGHDT and CDR2 YYEEEE. Trimming left V 0 bases short and J 3 bases short, with 7 bases between. This CDR3 reads CASSLGQDNQPQHF. As DNA, the CDR3 is TGTGCCAGCAGCTTGGGACAGGACAATCAGCCCCAGCATTTT. Using reference TRBV5-6 and TRBJ1-5 for the parts outside the CDR3, the full variable domain is DAGVTQSPTHLIKTRGQQVTLRCSPKSGHDTVSWYQQALGQGPQFIFQYYEEEERQRGNFPDRFSGHQFPNYSSELNVNALLLGDSALYLCASSLGQDNQPQHFGDGTRLSIL.

In its sample, this clone was seen once. This CDR3 is CASSLFPGTGGSYEQYF. CDR3 nucleotides: TGCGCCAGCAGCCTCTTCCCCGGGACAGGGGGTTCCTACGAGCAGTACTTC. J is TRBJ2-7 and V is TRBV4-1; 11 bases match TRBD1. The CDR3 contains 17 residues. Trimming removed 4 bases from V and 1 base from J; junction bases left unmatched: 9. CDR1 is MGHRA, CDR2 YSYEKL, per germline.

The rearrangement uses TRBV25-1 and TRBJ2-2, with D unresolved. Germline V gene lookup returns CDR1 MGHDK and CDR2 SYGVNS. V lost 7 bases, J lost 1 base, and 7 bases lay in between. CDR3 length equals 13 residues. In nucleotides, the CDR3 is TGTGCCAGCAAATTAGAGAACACCGGGGAGCTGTTTTTT. Translated, it gives CASKLENTGELFF.

V is TRBV5-1 and J is TRBJ2-7; TRBD1 matches 9 bases. In germline, CDR1 is SGHRS, CDR2 YFSETQ. CDR3 length: 14 amino acids. V was pared by 4 bases and J by 5 bases, with 7 bases of the junction left unmatched. The CDR3 reads CASSAGQGIDEQYF. The CDR3 DNA sequence: TGCGCCAGCAGCGCGGGACAGGGTATCGACGAGCAGTACTTC.

CDR3 amino acids: CASSLFGELNEKLFF. Written as DNA, the CDR3 is TGTGCCAGCAGCTTGTTCGGGGAACTAAATGAAAAACTGTTTTTT. V and J are TRBV5-4 and TRBJ1-4, with D unresolved. Germline-derived CDR1 and CDR2 are SGHNT and YYREEE (reference sequence). This CDR3 is 15 amino acids long. The ends were cut back, 1 base at V and 5 bases at J, with 12 bases in the middle.

The V and J genes are TRBV4-1 and TRBJ2-5; 8 nucleotides align to TRBD2. With 4 bases clipped from V and 2 bases from J, the junction kept 6 bases outside the gene matches. CDR1 and CDR2 from the germline V gene are MGHRA and YSYEKL. This CDR3 spans 15 amino acids. CDR3 sequence reads: CASSLLGLAQETQYF. CDR3 DNA sequence: TGCGCCAGCAGCCTGTTAGGACTAGCTCAAGAGACCCAGTACTTC.

This sequence joins TRBV5-1 and TRBJ2-1; a possible D gene is TRBD2 (7 bases). V lost 2 bases and J 0 bases, leaving 12 bases between the germline ends. Per the germline V gene, CDR1 is SGHRS and CDR2 is YFSETQ. CDR3 length: 16 residues. CDR3 nucleotide sequence: TGCGCCAGCAGCTTAACAGGGAGGGTCTCCTACAATGAGCAGTTCTTC. Translated: CASSLTGRVSYNEQFF.

This clone was detected only once. V and J are TRBV4-1 and TRBJ2-1; 8 positions match TRBD1. The CDR3 has 15 amino acids. The V segment lost 2 bases and the J segment 6 bases; nucleotides outside the gene matches: 6. Germline CDR1 is MGHRA and CDR2 is YSYEKL. The CDR3 sequence is CASSQNGQGPNEQFF. Here the CDR3 DNA reads TGCGCCAGCAGCCAAAACGGACAGGGTCCCAATGAGCAGTTCTTC.

This clone was recorded once. The chain joins TRBV5-6 to TRBJ1-1; no definite D call. The CDR3 runs to 13 residues. Deletions cut 5 bases from V and 2 bases from J, with 10 bases between. CDR1 SGHDT and CDR2 YYEEEE come from the germline V gene. The CDR3, as DNA: TGTGCCAGCAGTGATGGACTTAACACTGAAGCTTTCTTT. Its translation is CASSDGLNTEAFF. The full variable domain, its missing parts supplied by reference TRBV5-6 and TRBJ1-1, is DAGVTQSPTHLIKTRGQQVTLRCSPKSGHDTVSWYQQALGQGPQFIFQYYEEEERQRGNFPDRFSGHQFPNYSSELNVNALLLGDSALYLCASSDGLNTEAFFGQGTRLTVV.

This chain uses TRBV27 with TRBJ2-7; D is ambiguous. CDR3 length: 14 amino acids. From germline, CDR1 is MNHEY and CDR2 SMNVEV (reference sequence). The V and J ends lost 4 bases and 7 bases respectively, with 17 bases between them. The CDR3 reads CASSSISRPLEQYF. The CDR3 DNA is TGTGCCAGCAGTTCAATCTCTAGACCCCTGGAGCAGTACTTC.

The gene calls are TRBV28 and TRBJ2-1, with D uncertain. The CDR3 is 15 residues long. Germline CDR1 reads MDHEN; CDR2 reads SYDVKM. V lost 5 bases to trimming and J lost 8 bases, with 19 bases between them. The CDR3 DNA reads TGTGCCAGCAGTCTCCCTGATGCGAGTGCGGATGAGCAGTTCTTC. Its protein product is CASSLPDASADEQFF.

The chain has TRBV4-1 and TRBJ1-1; TRBD1 might be the D (6 bases). The V gene's germline CDR1 is MGHRA and CDR2 YSYEKL. The CDR3 loop spans 17 amino acids. With 6 bases removed from V and 0 bases from J, the gap between germline ends came to 20 bases. The CDR3, as DNA: TGCGCCAGCAGTCCTCAACCGGGACATACCATGAACACTGAAGCTTTCTTT. Translated, it gives CASSPQPGHTMNTEAFF.

V and J are TRBV7-9 and TRBJ1-1; no clear D. This CDR3 spans 13 amino acids. Germline V CDR1 and CDR2: SEHNR, FQNEAQ (reference sequence). Trimming left V 5 bases short and J 4 bases short, with 11 bases between. CDR3 coding DNA: TGTGCCAGCAGCCCCCCGTCGGGCACTGAAGCTTTCTTT. Translated: CASSPPSGTEAFF.

This chain links TRBV9 with TRBJ1-2; D not certain. CDR1 is SGDLS, CDR2 YYNGEE, per germline. The CDR3 spans 15 residues. The V and J ends lost 2 bases and 5 bases respectively, with 16 bases between them. In nucleotides, the CDR3 is TGTGCCAGCAGCGTCTCCCCCATCAGTCCGTATGGCTACACCTTC. Translating gives CASSVSPISPYGYTF.

The V and J genes are TRBV7-6 and TRBJ1-1; 7 bases align to TRBD1. The CDR3 is 17 residues long. Per the germline V gene, CDR1 is SGHVS and CDR2 is FNYEAQ. V was pared by 2 bases and J by 2 bases, with 11 bases of the junction left unmatched. For the CDR3, the DNA is TGTGCCAGCAGCTTATCTTACAGGGGCCCGGAAAACACTGAAGCTTTCTTT. Translating it yields CASSLSYRGPENTEAFF.

The chain has TRBV20-1 and TRBJ1-1; D ambiguous. This CDR3 is 11 amino acids long. V was trimmed by 3 bases and J by 5 bases, leaving 7 bases between them. Germline V lookup: CDR1 DFQATT, CDR2 SNEGSKA (reference sequence). As DNA, the CDR3 is TGCAGTGCTAGGAGGCAGACTGAAGCTTTCTTT. This encodes CSARRQTEAFF.

The gene calls are TRBV28 and TRBJ1-4; TRBD1 agrees at 7 bases. The V segment lost 6 bases and the J segment 8 bases; nucleotides outside the gene matches: 9. Germline V gives CDR1 MDHEN, CDR2 SYDVKM. There are 14 residues in the CDR3. Here the CDR3 reads CASSRGTVEEKLFF. CDR3 DNA: TGTGCCAGCAGCCGCGGGACAGTTGAGGAAAAACTGTTTTTT.

The chain carries TRBV6-5 and TRBJ1-1; 9 bases align to TRBD1. The CDR3 is 14 amino acids. V gave up 8 bases and J gave up 4 bases; unmatched junction bases: 8. Looked up from germline, CDR1 is MNHEY and CDR2 is SVGAGI. The CDR3 region has the DNA TGTGCCAGCGGGGGGGGACAGGGAATCACTGAAGCTTTCTTT. Translated: CASGGGQGITEAFF.

The chain is built from TRBV19 and TRBJ1-1; D may be TRBD1 (5 bases). The CDR3 is made up of 13 amino acids. The germline V gene has CDR1 LNHDA and CDR2 SQIVND (reference sequence). Trimming took off 6 bases at V and 4 bases at J, with 12 bases between the two ends. The CDR3 loop is CASREQAPTEAFF. In DNA form, the CDR3 reads TGTGCCAGTAGGGAACAGGCGCCCACTGAAGCTTTCTTT.

The V and J genes are TRBV7-2 and TRBJ2-6; possibly TRBD1 for D (5 bases). This CDR3 is 15 amino acids long. Germline values: CDR1 SGHTA, CDR2 FQGNSA. Trimming stripped 5 bases from V and 0 bases from J, with 8 bases between. The DNA for the CDR3 is TGTGCCAGCAGCATACAGGACTCTGGGGCCAACGTCCTGACTTTC. It specifies CASSIQDSGANVLTF.

CDR3 DNA: TGTGCCAGCAGCTTCCGGGGACAGGGCGCCACCGGGGAGCTGTTTTTT. Its protein product is CASSFRGQGATGELFF. The chain combines TRBV7-9 with TRBJ2-2; 9 nucleotides line up with TRBD1. CDR1 and CDR2 from the germline V gene are SEHNR and FQNEAQ (reference sequence). CDR3 length: 16 residues. Germline trimming cut 3 bases from V and 4 bases from J; bases unmatched to any gene: 6.

A single count supports this clone. The chain uses TRBV11-3 and TRBJ2-3; no reliable D call. Trimming cost V 2 bases and J 3 bases, with 6 bases left between them. Germline V gene sequence: CDR1 SGHNT, CDR2 YENEEA. This CDR3 comprises 13 residues. CDR3 loop: CASSLRRTDTQYF. CDR3 nucleotides: TGTGCCAGCAGCTTACGGAGAACAGATACGCAGTATTTT.

The count of this clone is one. The CDR3 loop reads CASMNREGHRGDEGTDTQYF. The CDR3 coding sequence is TGCGCCAGCATGAATCGGGAGGGCCATAGGGGCGATGAAGGCACAGATACGCAGTATTTT. This rearrangement joins TRBV4-1 to TRBJ2-3; 8 bases fit TRBD2. CDR1 MGHRA and CDR2 YSYEKL come from the germline V gene. V trimming: 7 bases; J trimming: 1 base; junction bases outside the gene matches: 22. CDR3 length: 20 amino acids.

This clone was seen only a few times. The gene calls are TRBV18 and TRBJ1-4; perhaps TRBD1 as D (5 bases). The CDR3 runs 14 residues. Trimming took off 1 base at V and 6 bases at J, with 9 bases between the two ends. CDR1 and CDR2 (germline): KGHSH, LQKENI. The CDR3 coding sequence is TGTGCCAGCTCACCACAGGGGCCAGATGAAAAACTGTTTTTT. It codes for CASSPQGPDEKLFF. The full variable domain, with the rest looked up from reference TRBV18 and TRBJ1-4, is NAGVMQNPRHLVRRRGQEARLRCSPMKGHSHVYWYRQLPEEGLKFMVYLQKENIIDESGMPKERFSAEFPKEGPSILRIQQVVRGDSAAYFCASSPQGPDEKLFFGSGTQLSVL.

This chain joins TRBV18 and TRBJ1-1; TRBD1 matches at 7 bases. Germline trimming cut 8 bases from V and 1 base from J; bases unmatched to any gene: 4. The CDR3 sequence is 13 residues long. Germline V CDR1 and CDR2: KGHSH, LQKENI. The CDR3 sequence is CASTRDRNTEAFF. The CDR3 DNA is TGTGCCAGCACGCGGGACAGGAACACTGAAGCTTTCTTT.

The rearrangement joins TRBV7-9 to TRBJ2-1; D ambiguous. The V end lost 3 bases, the J end lost 8 bases, and 5 bases lay between the germline ends. The CDR3 has 11 amino acids. Germline V gene sequence: CDR1 SEHNR, CDR2 FQNEAQ (reference sequence). CDR3 DNA sequence: TGTGCCAGCAGCTTCGCGCATGAGCAGTTCTTC. Translated: CASSFAHEQFF. The variable domain in full, with the rest retrieved from reference TRBV7-9 and TRBJ2-1, is DTGVSQNPRHKITKRGQNVTFRCDPISEHNRLYWYRQTLGQGPEFLTYFQNEAQLEKSRLLSDRFSAERPKGSFSTLEIQRTEQGDSAMYLCASSFAHEQFFGPGTRLTVL.

This chain connects TRBV7-9 to TRBJ2-7; weak D call: TRBD2 (6 bases). The CDR3 sequence is 13 residues long. Per germline, CDR1 SEHNR and CDR2 FQNEAQ (reference sequence). Trimming took off 8 bases at V and 0 bases at J, with 11 bases between the two ends. The CDR3 spells CASHGGASYEQYF. CDR3 coding DNA: TGTGCCAGCCACGGCGGGGCCTCCTACGAGCAGTACTTC.